The rows below give T cell receptor beta chains drawn from one sample of a study of cytomegalovirus exposure and HLA in healthy donors. Produced via immunoSEQ multiplex PCR; TCRdb's table is partial and in-frame only. The sample has about 220,000 clones, approximately 83% seen once; the top ten hold about 14%. The sequenced material came from PBMCs. Source of these receptors: a woman in her 30s in good health and CMV-seropositive. Both conserved end residues are part of each CDR3. The order of the fields is V gene, J gene, CDR3 protein.

>TRBV30|TRBJ1-4
CAWRQVTNEKLFF
>TRBV4-1|TRBJ2-7
CASSQDSTSGASYEQYF
>TRBV27|TRBJ2-2
CASSPKAGGLAGELFF
>TRBV2|TRBJ1-4
CASNRDRVEKLFF
>TRBV5-6|TRBJ1-1
CASSLSTEAFF
>TRBV5-4|TRBJ1-1
CASSLNGPEAFF
>TRBV28|TRBJ2-7
CASTERENEQYF
>TRBV9|TRBJ2-3
CASSTLSGASTDTQYF
>TRBV14|TRBJ2-5
CASSQEGTPGETQYF
>TRBV30|TRBJ2-5
CAWSRASGRAGTQYF
>TRBV28|TRBJ2-7
CASSPPGRSYEQYF
>TRBV5-1|TRBJ2-6
CASRGISGANVLTF
>TRBV27|TRBJ2-7
CASSLLIAGDLYEQYF
>TRBV4-3|TRBJ2-1
CASSQDLQGDKFF
>TRBV18|TRBJ2-7
CASSRGQDLTYEQYF
>TRBV29-1|TRBJ2-7
CSVGGGSYEQYF
>TRBV9|TRBJ2-1
CASSVGTLGYNEQFF
>TRBV9|TRBJ2-2
CASSHHRDKFAGELFF
>TRBV27|TRBJ2-1
CASISGKGSYNEQFF